This T cell receptor beta chain was captured in a study of PD-1 blockade in classical Hodgkin lymphoma. With no exception, relapse followed autologous stem cell transplantation in all patients, and brentuximab vedotin exposure varied. J was trimmed by 4 bases and V by 4 bases; bases with no gene match: 10. Looked up from germline, CDR1 is SGHRS and CDR2 is YFSETQ. This CDR3 is 17 amino acids long. Clones were read by immunoSEQ multiplex PCR, and TCRdb kept only the in-frame ones, dropping some. The profile shows 57,000 or so clones, more than 70% of them singletons. This specimen consisted of peripheral blood mononuclear cells (PBMCs), obtained at baseline. This chain uses TRBV5-1 with TRBJ2-5; 13 bases are a match to TRBD2. This clonotype was sampled from a human donor with classical Hodgkin lymphoma. The CDR3 DNA reads as TGCGCCAGCAGCCCGTTCACTAGCGGGGGGGCCCGAGAGACCCAGTACTTC. Protein sequence: CASSPFTSGGARETQYF.